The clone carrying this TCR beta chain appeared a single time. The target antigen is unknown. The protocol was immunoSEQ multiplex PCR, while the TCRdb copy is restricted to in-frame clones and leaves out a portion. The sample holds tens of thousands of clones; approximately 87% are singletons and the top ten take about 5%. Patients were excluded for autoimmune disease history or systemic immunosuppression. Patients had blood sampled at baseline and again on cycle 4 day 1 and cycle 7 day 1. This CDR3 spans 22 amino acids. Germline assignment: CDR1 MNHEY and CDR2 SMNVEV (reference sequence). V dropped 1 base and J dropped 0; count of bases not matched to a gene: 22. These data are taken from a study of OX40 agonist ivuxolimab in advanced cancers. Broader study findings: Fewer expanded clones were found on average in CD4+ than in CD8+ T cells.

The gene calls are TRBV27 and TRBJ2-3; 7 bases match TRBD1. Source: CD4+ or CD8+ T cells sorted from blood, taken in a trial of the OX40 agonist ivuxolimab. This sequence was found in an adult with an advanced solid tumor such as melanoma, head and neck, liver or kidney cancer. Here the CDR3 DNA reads TGTGCCAGCAGTTTATACCCAAGTTGGCGACAGGGCCGGGCTTCTAGCACAGATACGCAGTATTTT. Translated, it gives CASSLYPSWRQGRASSTDTQYF.